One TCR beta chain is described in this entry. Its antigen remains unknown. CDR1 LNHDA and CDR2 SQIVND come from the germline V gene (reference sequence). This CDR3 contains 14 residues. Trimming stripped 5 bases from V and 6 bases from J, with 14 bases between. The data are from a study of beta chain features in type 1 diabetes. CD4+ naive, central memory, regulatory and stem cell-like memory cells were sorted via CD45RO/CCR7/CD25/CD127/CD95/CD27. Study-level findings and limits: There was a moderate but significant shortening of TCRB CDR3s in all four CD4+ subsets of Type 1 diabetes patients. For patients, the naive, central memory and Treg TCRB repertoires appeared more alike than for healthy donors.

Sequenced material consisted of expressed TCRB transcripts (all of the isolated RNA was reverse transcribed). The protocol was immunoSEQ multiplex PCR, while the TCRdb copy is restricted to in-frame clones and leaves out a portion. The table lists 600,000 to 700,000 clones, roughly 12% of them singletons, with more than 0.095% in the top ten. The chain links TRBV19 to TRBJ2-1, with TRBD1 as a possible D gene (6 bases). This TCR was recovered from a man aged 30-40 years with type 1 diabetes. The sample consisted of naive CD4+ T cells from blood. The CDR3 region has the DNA TGTGCCAGTAGTCCCAGGGGTCTCTCCAATGAGCAGTTCTTC. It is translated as CASSPRGLSNEQFF.